The 27 T cell receptor beta chains below all came from one sample that was sequenced in a study of cytomegalovirus exposure and HLA in healthy donors (dated by TCRdb to 2017 to 2019). Receptors were amplified or captured by the immunoSEQ multiplex PCR assay. A mixture of 60 forward primers for TCR Vbeta segments and 13 reverse primers for TCR Jbeta segments was used in the multiplex PCR. The clones in this table, taken by TCRdb from immuneACCESS, are in-frame only. Not every clone is retained; where verified, under half of the shortfall comes from an unresolved V gene, and the cause of the rest is unknown. The sample table contains roughly 100,000 clones; only one count was recorded for over 70% of them. The biggest ten clones account for about 2.2% of the sample. Sequenced sample: PBMCs. The source of these receptors is a man aged 25 to 40 in good health and CMV-seronegative.

This clone has just one count. This chain uses TRBV19 with TRBJ2-2; D is unclear. The CDR3 loop spans 16 amino acids. CDR1 and CDR2 from the germline V gene are LNHDA and SQIVND (reference sequence). The V and J ends lost 7 bases and 3 bases respectively, with 18 bases between them. The CDR3 spells CASTNPISSDTGELFF. The DNA of the CDR3 is TGTGCCAGTACCAACCCCATTTCGAGTGACACCGGGGAGCTGTTTTTT.

This clone showed up just once. This chain uses TRBV18 with TRBJ2-7; 12 positions match TRBD1. This CDR3 region has 15 residues. CDR1 and CDR2 from the germline V gene are KGHSH and LQKENI. J lost 5 bases, V lost 3 bases, and 5 bases had no gene match. CDR3 loop: CASSPTGTGGDEQYF. The CDR3 region has the DNA TGTGCCAGCTCACCGACCGGGACAGGGGGCGACGAGCAGTACTTC.

The rearrangement links TRBV10-3 to TRBJ2-1; 11 nucleotides match TRBD2. The CDR3 has 14 amino acids. With 4 bases clipped from V and 7 bases from J, the junction kept 3 bases outside the gene matches. Germline V CDR1 and CDR2: ENHRY, SYGVKD. In DNA form, the CDR3 reads TGTGCCATCAGTGCGTCTAGCGGGGGGAATGAGCAGTTCTTC. Amino acids: CAISASSGGNEQFF.

This chain links TRBV7-9 with TRBJ1-2; TRBD1 might be the D (5 bases). This CDR3 is built from 15 residues. Germline V lookup: CDR1 SEHNR, CDR2 FQNEAQ (reference sequence). V lost 7 bases, J lost 8 bases, and 23 bases lay in between. CDR3 residues: CASNRMGGTVGGYTF. The CDR3 nucleotides are TGTGCCAGCAACCGGATGGGGGGGACCGTCGGAGGCTACACCTTC.

The V and J genes are TRBV19 and TRBJ2-7; D is possibly TRBD1 (6 bases). The CDR3 loop spans 14 amino acids. Deletions cut 3 bases from V and 6 bases from J, with 15 bases between. CDR1 and CDR2 (germline): LNHDA, SQIVND (reference sequence). CDR3 DNA sequence: TGTGCCAGTAGTATTGGTCAGGGGCCGGGCGAGCAGTACTTC. This encodes CASSIGQGPGEQYF.

The chain is built from TRBV4-1 and TRBJ2-6; 11 nucleotides agree with TRBD2. The germline gives CDR1 MGHRA, CDR2 YSYEKL. The V and J ends lost 0 bases and 0 bases, in that order; junction bases with no gene match: 7. The CDR3 is 20 amino acids. CDR3 sequence (DNA): TGCGCCAGCAGCCAAGATGTACGACTAGCGGGATCCTCTGGGGCCAACGTCCTGACTTTC. It yields the protein CASSQDVRLAGSSGANVLTF.

The rearrangement uses TRBV19 and TRBJ1-1, with a weak D call TRBD1 (6 bases). The CDR3 is 13 residues long. V was pared by 8 bases and J by 4 bases, with 14 bases between. Germline CDR1 reads LNHDA; CDR2 reads SQIVND (reference sequence). CDR3 region: CASCPSGVTEAFF. In nucleotides, the CDR3 is TGTGCCAGTTGCCCCTCAGGGGTCACTGAAGCTTTCTTT.

Only a few counts were recorded for this clone. The chain has TRBV28 and TRBJ2-6; the match to TRBD1 covers 7 bases. Germline V gene sequence: CDR1 MDHEN, CDR2 SYDVKM. V lost 6 bases to trimming and J lost 1 base; unmatched junction nucleotides: 6. The CDR3 contains 16 residues. CDR3 in amino acids: CASRTGVASGANVLTF. CDR3 nucleotides: TGTGCCAGCAGAACAGGGGTTGCGTCTGGGGCCAACGTCCTGACTTTC.

This clone was recorded only once. The rearrangement links TRBV9 to TRBJ1-2; D not certain. The V end was cut by 3 bases, the J end by 8 bases, with 11 bases between. Looked up from germline, CDR1 is SGDLS and CDR2 is YYNGEE. This CDR3 region has 12 residues. In nucleotides, the CDR3 is TGTGCCAGCAGCGAGGGAGGGCAAGGCTACACCTTC. Amino acids: CASSEGGQGYTF.

This chain joins TRBV9 and TRBJ2-3, with 9 bases that match TRBD1. Germline lookup yields CDR1 SGDLS and CDR2 YYNGEE. Trimming cost V 3 bases and J 5 bases; bases outside gene matches: 4. The CDR3 runs to 14 residues. The CDR3 bases are TGTGCCAGCAGCGCCCGACAGGGGGGAGATACGCAGTATTTT. Residues: CASSARQGGDTQYF.

Here the CDR3 DNA reads TGTGCCAGCAGAGACACAGAAGACCAGCCCCAGCATTTT. Translated: CASRDTEDQPQHF. This chain links TRBV27 with TRBJ1-5; no firm D call. Trimming pared 6 bases from V and 7 bases from J, leaving 13 bases between. Germline V gene data show CDR1 as MNHEY and CDR2 as SMNVEV (reference sequence). This CDR3 has 13 amino acids.

The genes are TRBV4-1 and TRBJ1-1, with 7 nucleotides matching TRBD1. Germline CDR1 MGHRA, CDR2 YSYEKL. The CDR3 consists of 15 residues. V trimming: 4 bases; J trimming: 3 bases; junction bases outside the gene matches: 8. CDR3 sequence reads: CASSPRGFGDTEAFF. The DNA of the CDR3 is TGCGCCAGCAGCCCCAGGGGGTTTGGGGACACTGAAGCTTTCTTT.

The chain uses TRBV7-2 and TRBJ2-7; possible D gene TRBD1, 6 bases. This CDR3 contains 13 residues. Trimming took off 3 bases at V and 7 bases at J, with 13 bases between the two ends. The V gene's germline CDR1 is SGHTA and CDR2 FQGNSA. The CDR3 loop is CASSFGRDREQYF. The CDR3 nucleotides read TGTGCCAGCAGCTTTGGAAGAGACAGGGAGCAGTACTTC. The full variable domain, rest sourced from reference TRBV7-2 and TRBJ2-7, is GAGVSQSPSNKVTEKGKDVELRCDPISGHTALYWYRQSLGQGLEFLIYFQGNSAPDKSGLPSDRFSAERTGGSVSTLTIQRTQQEDSAVYLCASSFGRDREQYFGPGTRLTVT.

This clone was detected a few times. This rearrangement joins TRBV28 to TRBJ1-1, with a possible D match to TRBD1 (6 bases). The V gene lost 5 bases and the J gene lost 10 bases, with 14 bases spanning the gap. The CDR3 has 12 residues. The germline V gene has CDR1 MDHEN and CDR2 SYDVKM. CDR3 nucleotide sequence: TGTGCCAGCAGTGGGATTACAGGGAGAGCTTTCTTT. Its protein product is CASSGITGRAFF. Based on the CDR3 plus reference TRBV28 and TRBJ1-1, the full variable domain is DVKVTQSSRYLVKRTGEKVFLECVQDMDHENMFWYRQDPGLGLRLIYFSYDVKMKEKGDIPEGYSVSREKKERFSLILESASTNQTSMYLCASSGITGRAFFGQGTRLTVV.

V and J are TRBV2 and TRBJ1-3; 8 positions match TRBD1. With 6 bases clipped from V and 0 bases from J, the junction kept 4 bases outside the gene matches. Germline lookup yields CDR1 SNHLY and CDR2 FYNNEI. The CDR3 has 15 amino acids. CDR3 in DNA: TGTGCCAGCAGGAATACAGGGGGCTCTGGAAACACCATATATTTT. Its protein is CASRNTGGSGNTIYF.

The chain is built from TRBV6-4 and TRBJ1-1; D call uncertain. The CDR3 has 15 amino acids. Trimming stripped 3 bases from V and 1 base from J, with 12 bases between. Germline loops: CDR1 MRHNA, CDR2 SNTAGT. The CDR3 region is CASSESFSANTEAFF. The CDR3 DNA is TGTGCCAGCAGTGAGTCGTTCAGCGCGAACACTGAAGCTTTCTTT.

This clone has more than one count but fewer than ten. The rearrangement joins TRBV7-8 to TRBJ2-7; a weak D match, TRBD1 (5 bases). This CDR3 comprises 16 residues. With 0 bases removed from V and 0 bases from J, the gap between germline ends came to 12 bases. CDR1 SGHVS and CDR2 FQNEAQ come from the germline V gene. The CDR3, as DNA: TGTGCCAGCAGCTTAGCTGACAGACGTTCCTCCTACGAGCAGTACTTC. Its translation is CASSLADRRSSYEQYF.

This clone was recorded a few times. The rearrangement links TRBV7-2 to TRBJ1-2, with a weak D call TRBD1 (6 bases). Germline V gives CDR1 SGHTA, CDR2 FQGNSA. The CDR3 covers 14 residues. The germline V and J ends were trimmed by 4 bases and 8 bases, with 17 bases remaining between them. As DNA, the CDR3 is TGTGCCAGCAGCTCCATTTCCGGGACAAAGGGCTACACCTTC. Its translation is CASSSISGTKGYTF.

The chain recombines TRBV6-5 with TRBJ2-3; possibly TRBD2 for D (7 bases). V lost 5 bases to trimming and J lost 8 bases, with 14 bases between them. The V gene's germline CDR1 is MNHEY and CDR2 SVGAGI. The CDR3 spans 13 residues. CDR3 sequence reads: CASSQGTTGTQYF. CDR3 sequence (DNA): TGTGCCAGCAGTCAGGGGACTACCGGTACGCAGTATTTT.

This chain connects TRBV4-2 to TRBJ2-7; D is possibly TRBD2 (5 bases). CDR1 and CDR2 from the germline V gene are LGHNA and YNFKEQ. The V gene lost 4 bases and the J gene lost 4 bases, with 14 bases spanning the gap. The CDR3 is 14 amino acids. The CDR3 DNA reads as TGTGCCAGCAGCCCCGTCGGGGATGAGTACGAGCAGTACTTC. Amino acids: CASSPVGDEYEQYF.

The CDR3 here is CASSVGGTSGAFLDTQYF. The CDR3 nucleotides are TGTGCCAGCAGCGTGGGGGGAACTAGCGGGGCTTTTTTGGATACGCAGTATTTT. The chain is built from TRBV9 and TRBJ2-3; 10 bases agree with TRBD2. This CDR3 is 18 amino acids long. Germline-derived CDR1 and CDR2 are SGDLS and YYNGEE. After removal of 2 bases from V and 6 bases from J, the junction contained 15 bases not matched to a gene.

The V and J genes are TRBV6-6 and TRBJ2-1, with 8 bases aligning to TRBD1. The CDR3 has 15 amino acids. Germline lookup yields CDR1 MNHNY and CDR2 SVGAGI (reference sequence). The V gene end was trimmed by 4 bases and the J gene end by 5 bases; junction bases not matched to a gene: 7. The CDR3 DNA reads TGTGCCAGCAGTTCCTCGGACAGGGATAACAATGAGCAGTTCTTC. Translation: CASSSSDRDNNEQFF.

The V call is TRBV7-9, the J call TRBJ1-1, with D tentatively TRBD1 (6 bases). The germline V gene encodes CDR1 SEHNR and CDR2 FQNEAQ (reference sequence). With 1 base removed from V and 8 bases from J, the gap between germline ends came to 14 bases. The CDR3 length is 14 residues. DNA of the CDR3: TGTGCCAGCAGCTTAGATGTTGCGGGGGCGGAAGCTTTCTTT. Its protein product is CASSLDVAGAEAFF. The full variable domain, rest sourced from reference TRBV7-9 and TRBJ1-1, is DTGVSQNPRHKITKRGQNVTFRCDPISEHNRLYWYRQTLGQGPEFLTYFQNEAQLEKSRLLSDRFSAERPKGSFSTLEIQRTEQGDSAMYLCASSLDVAGAEAFFGQGTRLTVV.

The gene calls are TRBV7-8 and TRBJ2-1; 7 bases are a match to TRBD1. There are 14 residues in the CDR3. Losses at the gene ends were 3 bases for V and 6 bases for J; bases not matched to a gene: 5. Germline CDR1 reads SGHVS; CDR2 reads FQNEAQ. CDR3: CASSLRTGFNEQFF. The CDR3 nucleotides read TGTGCCAGCAGCTTGAGGACAGGTTTCAATGAGCAGTTCTTC.

The chain employs TRBV19 and TRBJ2-7; TRBD2 is a possible D gene (5 bases). Deletions cut 5 bases from V and 2 bases from J, with 16 bases between. The germline V gene has CDR1 LNHDA and CDR2 SQIVND (reference sequence). This CDR3 contains 15 residues. The CDR3 reads CASSWAGVPTYEQYF. Written as DNA, the CDR3 is TGTGCCAGTAGTTGGGCGGGCGTCCCGACCTACGAGCAGTACTTC.

This clone occurred once. The gene calls are TRBV5-4 and TRBJ2-1; maybe TRBD1 (5 bases). This CDR3 region has 16 residues. Trimming removed 4 bases from V and 6 bases from J, with 20 bases in between. From germline, CDR1 is SGHNT and CDR2 YYREEE (reference sequence). The CDR3 region has the DNA TGTGCCAGCAGCCCAGGGTGGCAACCTTCGGGCAATGAGCAGTTCTTC. It is translated as CASSPGWQPSGNEQFF.

The CDR3 region is CASSIGLAGGTGELFF. CDR3 DNA: TGTGCCAGTAGTATTGGACTAGCGGGAGGAACCGGGGAGCTGTTTTTT. The V gene is TRBV19, the J gene TRBJ2-2; TRBD2 aligns across 14 bases. The CDR3 runs 16 residues. Germline lookup yields CDR1 LNHDA and CDR2 SQIVND (reference sequence). The junction had 2 bases not matched to a gene; V was cut back by 3 bases and J by 5 bases.